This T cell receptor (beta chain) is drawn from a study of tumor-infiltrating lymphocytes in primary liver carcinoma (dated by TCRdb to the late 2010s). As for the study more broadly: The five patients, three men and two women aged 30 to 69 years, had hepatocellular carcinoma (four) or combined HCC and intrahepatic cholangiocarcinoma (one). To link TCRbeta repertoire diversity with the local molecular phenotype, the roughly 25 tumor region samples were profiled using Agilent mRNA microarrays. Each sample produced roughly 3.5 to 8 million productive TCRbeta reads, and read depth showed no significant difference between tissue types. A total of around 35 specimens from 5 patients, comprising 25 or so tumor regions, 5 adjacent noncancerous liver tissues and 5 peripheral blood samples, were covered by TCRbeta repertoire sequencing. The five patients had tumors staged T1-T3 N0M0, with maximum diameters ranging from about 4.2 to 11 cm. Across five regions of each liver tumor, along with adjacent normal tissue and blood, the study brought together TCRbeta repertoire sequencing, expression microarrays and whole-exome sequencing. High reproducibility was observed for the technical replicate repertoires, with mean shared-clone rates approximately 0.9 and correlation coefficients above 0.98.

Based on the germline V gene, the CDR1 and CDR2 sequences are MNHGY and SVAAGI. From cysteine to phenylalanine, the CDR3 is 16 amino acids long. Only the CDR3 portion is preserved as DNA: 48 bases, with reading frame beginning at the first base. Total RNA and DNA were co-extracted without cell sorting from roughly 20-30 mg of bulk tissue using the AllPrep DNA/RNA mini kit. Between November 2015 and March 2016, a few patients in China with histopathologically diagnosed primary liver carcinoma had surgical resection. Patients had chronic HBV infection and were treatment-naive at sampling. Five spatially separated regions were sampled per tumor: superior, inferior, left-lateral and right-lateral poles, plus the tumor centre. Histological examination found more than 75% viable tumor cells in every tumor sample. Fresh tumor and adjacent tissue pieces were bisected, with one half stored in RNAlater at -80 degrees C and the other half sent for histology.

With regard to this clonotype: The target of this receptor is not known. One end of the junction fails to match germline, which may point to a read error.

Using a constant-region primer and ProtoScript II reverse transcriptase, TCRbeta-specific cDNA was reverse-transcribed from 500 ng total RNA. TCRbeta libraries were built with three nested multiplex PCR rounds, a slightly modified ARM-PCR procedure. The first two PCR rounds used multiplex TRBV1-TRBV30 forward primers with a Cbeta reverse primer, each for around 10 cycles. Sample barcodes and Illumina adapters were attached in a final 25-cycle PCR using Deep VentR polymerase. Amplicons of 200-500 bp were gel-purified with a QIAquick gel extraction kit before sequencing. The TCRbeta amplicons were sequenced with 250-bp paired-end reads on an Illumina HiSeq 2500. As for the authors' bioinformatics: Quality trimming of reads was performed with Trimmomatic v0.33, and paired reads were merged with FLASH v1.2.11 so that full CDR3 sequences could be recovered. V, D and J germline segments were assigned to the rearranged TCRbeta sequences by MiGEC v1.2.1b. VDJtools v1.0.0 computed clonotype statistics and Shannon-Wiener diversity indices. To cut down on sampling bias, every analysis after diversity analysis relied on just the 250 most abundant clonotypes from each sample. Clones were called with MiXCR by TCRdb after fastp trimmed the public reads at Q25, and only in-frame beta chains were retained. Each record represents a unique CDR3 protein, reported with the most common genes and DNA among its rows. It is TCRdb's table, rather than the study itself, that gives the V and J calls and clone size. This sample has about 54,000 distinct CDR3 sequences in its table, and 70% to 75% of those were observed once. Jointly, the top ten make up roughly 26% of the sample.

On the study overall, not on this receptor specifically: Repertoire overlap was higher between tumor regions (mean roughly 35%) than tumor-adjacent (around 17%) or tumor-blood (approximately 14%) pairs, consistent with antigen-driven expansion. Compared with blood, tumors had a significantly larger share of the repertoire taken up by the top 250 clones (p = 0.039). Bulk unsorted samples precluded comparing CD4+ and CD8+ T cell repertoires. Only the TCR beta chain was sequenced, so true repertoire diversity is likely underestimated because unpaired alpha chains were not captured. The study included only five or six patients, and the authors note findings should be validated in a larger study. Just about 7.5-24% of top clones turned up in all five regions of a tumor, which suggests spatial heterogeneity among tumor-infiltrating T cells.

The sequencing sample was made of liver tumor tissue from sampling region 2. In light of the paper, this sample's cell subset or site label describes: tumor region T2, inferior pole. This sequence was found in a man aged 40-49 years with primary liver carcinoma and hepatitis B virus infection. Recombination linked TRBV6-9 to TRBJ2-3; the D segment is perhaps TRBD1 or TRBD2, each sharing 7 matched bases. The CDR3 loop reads CVSSTPGGGGMDTQYF. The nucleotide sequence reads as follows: TGTGTCAGCAGTACGCCAGGGGGAGGGGGTATGGATACGCAGTATTTT.